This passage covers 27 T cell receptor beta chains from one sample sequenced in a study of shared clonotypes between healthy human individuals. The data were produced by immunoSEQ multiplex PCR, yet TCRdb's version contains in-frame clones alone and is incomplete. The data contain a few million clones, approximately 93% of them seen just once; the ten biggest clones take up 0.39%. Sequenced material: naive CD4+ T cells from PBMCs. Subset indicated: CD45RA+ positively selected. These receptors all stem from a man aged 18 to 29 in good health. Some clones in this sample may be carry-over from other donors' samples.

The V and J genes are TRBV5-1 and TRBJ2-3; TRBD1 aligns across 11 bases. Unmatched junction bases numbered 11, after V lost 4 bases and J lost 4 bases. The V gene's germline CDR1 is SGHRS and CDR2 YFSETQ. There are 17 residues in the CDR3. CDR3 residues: CASSRGQGAINPDTQYF. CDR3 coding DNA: TGCGCCAGCAGCCGTGGACAGGGGGCGATTAATCCAGATACGCAGTATTTT.

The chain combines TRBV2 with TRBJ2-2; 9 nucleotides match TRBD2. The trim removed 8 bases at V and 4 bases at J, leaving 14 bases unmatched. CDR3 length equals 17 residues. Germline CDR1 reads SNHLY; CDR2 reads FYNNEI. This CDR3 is CASFPGSGSGSTGELFF. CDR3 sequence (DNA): TGTGCCAGCTTCCCCGGTAGCGGGAGCGGGTCCACCGGGGAGCTGTTTTTT.

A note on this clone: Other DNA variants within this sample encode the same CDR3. The CDR3 region is CASSPRQGADTGELFF. CDR3 sequence (DNA): TGTGCCAGCAGCCCCCGACAGGGGGCCGACACCGGGGAGCTGTTTTTT. The chain joins TRBV11-2 to TRBJ2-2, with 10 bases fitting TRBD1. CDR1 SGHAT and CDR2 FQNNGV come from the germline V gene. This CDR3 region has 16 residues. After removal of 5 bases from V and 3 bases from J, the junction contained 6 bases not matched to a gene.

The CDR3: CASSSYGTRKTYLPDTQYF. CDR3 coding DNA: TGTGCCAGCAGCTCCTATGGGACTAGAAAAACATATCTCCCGGATACGCAGTATTTT. V and J are TRBV13 and TRBJ2-3; TRBD2 aligns across 8 bases. The length of the CDR3 is 19 residues. Germline trimming cut 4 bases from V and 6 bases from J; bases unmatched to any gene: 21. Germline V gene lookup returns CDR1 PRHDT and CDR2 FYEKMQ (reference sequence).

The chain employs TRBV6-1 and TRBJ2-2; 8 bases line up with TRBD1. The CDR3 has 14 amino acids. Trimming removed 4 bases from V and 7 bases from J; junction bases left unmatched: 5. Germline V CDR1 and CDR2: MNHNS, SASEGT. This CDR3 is CASSGQGAVGELFF. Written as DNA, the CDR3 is TGTGCCAGCAGTGGCCAGGGGGCGGTCGGGGAGCTGTTTTTT.

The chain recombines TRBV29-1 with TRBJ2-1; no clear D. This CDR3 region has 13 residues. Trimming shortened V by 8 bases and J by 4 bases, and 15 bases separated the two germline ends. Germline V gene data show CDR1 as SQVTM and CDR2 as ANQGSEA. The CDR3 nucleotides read TGCAGCCTTCGGCTGGATTCATACAATGAGCAGTTCTTC. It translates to CSLRLDSYNEQFF.

This chain's CDR3 is CASSFGGPITGELFF. The CDR3, as DNA: TGTGCCAGCAGTTTCGGCGGGCCAATCACCGGGGAGCTGTTTTTT. The chain uses TRBV28 and TRBJ2-2, with D tentatively TRBD2 (5 bases). Trimming pared 3 bases from V and 4 bases from J, leaving 12 bases between. Germline V CDR1 and CDR2: MDHEN, SYDVKM. The CDR3 totals 15 residues.

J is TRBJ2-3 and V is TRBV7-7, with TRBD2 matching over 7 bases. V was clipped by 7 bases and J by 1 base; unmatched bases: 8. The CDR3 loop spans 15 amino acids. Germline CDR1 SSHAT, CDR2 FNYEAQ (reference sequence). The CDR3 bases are TGTGCCAGCACCCGTATCAGCGGGGGCACAGATACGCAGTATTTT. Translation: CASTRISGGTDTQYF.

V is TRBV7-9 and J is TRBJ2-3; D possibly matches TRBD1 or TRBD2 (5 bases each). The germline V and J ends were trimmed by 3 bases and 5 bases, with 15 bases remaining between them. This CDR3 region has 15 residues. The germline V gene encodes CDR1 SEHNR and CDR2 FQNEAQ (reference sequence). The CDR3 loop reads CASSFWTGTGDTQYF. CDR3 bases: TGTGCCAGCAGCTTCTGGACCGGGACGGGAGATACGCAGTATTTT.

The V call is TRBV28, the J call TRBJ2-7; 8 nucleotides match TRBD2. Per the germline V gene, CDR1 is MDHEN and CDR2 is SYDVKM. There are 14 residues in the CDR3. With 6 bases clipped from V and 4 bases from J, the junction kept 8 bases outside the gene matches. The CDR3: CASSPSGSGYEQYF. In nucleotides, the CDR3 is TGTGCCAGCAGCCCGAGCGGGAGTGGGTACGAGCAGTACTTC.

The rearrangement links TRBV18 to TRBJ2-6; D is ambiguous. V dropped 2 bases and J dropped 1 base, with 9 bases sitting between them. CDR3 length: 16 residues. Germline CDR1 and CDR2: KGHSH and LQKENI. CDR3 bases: TGTGCCAGCTCACCATTACAAGTATCTGGGGCCAACGTCCTGACTTTC. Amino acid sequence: CASSPLQVSGANVLTF.

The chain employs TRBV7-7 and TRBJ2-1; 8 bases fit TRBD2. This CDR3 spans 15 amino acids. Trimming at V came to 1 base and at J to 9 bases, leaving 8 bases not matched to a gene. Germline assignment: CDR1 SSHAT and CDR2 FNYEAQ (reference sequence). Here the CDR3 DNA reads TGTGCCAGCAGCTTAGACGCGGGAGGTCAGGGTGAGCAGTTCTTC. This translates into CASSLDAGGQGEQFF.

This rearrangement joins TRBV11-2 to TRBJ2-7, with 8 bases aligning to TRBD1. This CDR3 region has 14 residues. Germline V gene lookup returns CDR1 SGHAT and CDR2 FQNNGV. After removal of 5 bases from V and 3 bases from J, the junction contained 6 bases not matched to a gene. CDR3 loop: CASSPDRGGYEQYF. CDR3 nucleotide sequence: TGTGCCAGCAGCCCAGACAGGGGAGGCTACGAGCAGTACTTC.

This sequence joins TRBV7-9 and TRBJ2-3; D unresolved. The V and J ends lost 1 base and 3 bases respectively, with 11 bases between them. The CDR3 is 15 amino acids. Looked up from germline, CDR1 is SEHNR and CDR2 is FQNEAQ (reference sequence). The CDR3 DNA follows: TGTGCCAGCAGCTTAGGTCGCTCCCAGACAGATACGCAGTATTTT. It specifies CASSLGRSQTDTQYF.

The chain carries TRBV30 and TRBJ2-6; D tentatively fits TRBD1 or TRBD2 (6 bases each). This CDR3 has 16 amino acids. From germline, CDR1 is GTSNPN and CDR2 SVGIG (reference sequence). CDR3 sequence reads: CARGRWGLSGANVLTF. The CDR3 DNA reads TGTGCTCGGGGGCGCTGGGGCCTCTCTGGGGCCAACGTCCTGACTTTC.

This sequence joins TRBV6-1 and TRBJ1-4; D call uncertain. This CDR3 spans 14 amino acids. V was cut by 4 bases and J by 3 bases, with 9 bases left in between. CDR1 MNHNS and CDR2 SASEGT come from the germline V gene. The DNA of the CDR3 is TGTGCCAGCAGTGCTGGGGAGCCTAATGAAAAACTGTTTTTT. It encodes CASSAGEPNEKLFF.

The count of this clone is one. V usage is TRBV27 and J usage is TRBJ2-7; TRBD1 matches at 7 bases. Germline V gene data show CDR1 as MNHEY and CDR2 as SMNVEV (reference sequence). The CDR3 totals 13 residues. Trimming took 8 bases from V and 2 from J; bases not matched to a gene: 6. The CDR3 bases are TGTGCCAGCGGTCCACAGGGGACCTACGAGCAGTACTTC. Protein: CASGPQGTYEQYF.

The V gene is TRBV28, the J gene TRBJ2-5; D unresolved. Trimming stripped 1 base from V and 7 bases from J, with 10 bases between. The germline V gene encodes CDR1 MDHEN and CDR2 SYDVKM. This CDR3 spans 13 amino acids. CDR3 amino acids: CASSLSKLATQYF. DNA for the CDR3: TGTGCCAGCAGTTTATCTAAGCTCGCGACCCAGTACTTC. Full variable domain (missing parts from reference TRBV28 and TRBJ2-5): DVKVTQSSRYLVKRTGEKVFLECVQDMDHENMFWYRQDPGLGLRLIYFSYDVKMKEKGDIPEGYSVSREKKERFSLILESASTNQTSMYLCASSLSKLATQYFGPGTRLLVL.

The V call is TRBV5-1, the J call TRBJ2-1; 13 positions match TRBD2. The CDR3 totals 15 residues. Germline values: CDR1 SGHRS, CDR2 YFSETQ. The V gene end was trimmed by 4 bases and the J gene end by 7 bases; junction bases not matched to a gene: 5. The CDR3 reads CASSGTSGRGNEQFF. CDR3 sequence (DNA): TGCGCCAGCAGCGGTACTAGCGGGAGGGGGAATGAGCAGTTCTTC.

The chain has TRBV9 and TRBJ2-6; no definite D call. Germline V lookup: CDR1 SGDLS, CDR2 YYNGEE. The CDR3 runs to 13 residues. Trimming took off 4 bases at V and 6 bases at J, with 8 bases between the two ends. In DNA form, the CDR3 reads TGTGCCAGCAGCTCGTATGAGGCCAACGTCCTGACTTTC. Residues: CASSSYEANVLTF.

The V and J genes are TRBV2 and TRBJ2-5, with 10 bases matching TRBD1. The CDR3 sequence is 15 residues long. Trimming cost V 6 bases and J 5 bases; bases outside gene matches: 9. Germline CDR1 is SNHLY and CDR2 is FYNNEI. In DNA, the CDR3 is TGTGCCAGCAGAGACCGGGACAGGGGTAGGGAGACCCAGTACTTC. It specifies CASRDRDRGRETQYF.

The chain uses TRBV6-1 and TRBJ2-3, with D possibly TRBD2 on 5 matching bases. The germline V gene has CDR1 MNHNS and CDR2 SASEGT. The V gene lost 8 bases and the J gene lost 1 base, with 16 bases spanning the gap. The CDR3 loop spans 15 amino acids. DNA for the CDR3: TGTGCCAGCGCCCCGAGAGACGGGGGCACAGATACGCAGTATTTT. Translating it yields CASAPRDGGTDTQYF.

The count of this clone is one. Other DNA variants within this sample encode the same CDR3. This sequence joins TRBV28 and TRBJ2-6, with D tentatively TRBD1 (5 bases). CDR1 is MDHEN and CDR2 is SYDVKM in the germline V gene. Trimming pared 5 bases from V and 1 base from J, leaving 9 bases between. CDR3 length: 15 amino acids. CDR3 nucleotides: TGTGCCAGCAGTCCTCCAGGGTCTGGGGCCAACGTCCTGACTTTC. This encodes CASSPPGSGANVLTF. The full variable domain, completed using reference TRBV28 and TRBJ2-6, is DVKVTQSSRYLVKRTGEKVFLECVQDMDHENMFWYRQDPGLGLRLIYFSYDVKMKEKGDIPEGYSVSREKKERFSLILESASTNQTSMYLCASSPPGSGANVLTFGAGSRLTVL.

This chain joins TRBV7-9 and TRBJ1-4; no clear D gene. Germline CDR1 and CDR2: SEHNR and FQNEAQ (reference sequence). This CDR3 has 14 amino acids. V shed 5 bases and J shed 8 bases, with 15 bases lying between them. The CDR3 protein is CASSMMGSQEKLFF. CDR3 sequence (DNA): TGTGCCAGCAGCATGATGGGGTCTCAGGAAAAACTGTTTTTT.

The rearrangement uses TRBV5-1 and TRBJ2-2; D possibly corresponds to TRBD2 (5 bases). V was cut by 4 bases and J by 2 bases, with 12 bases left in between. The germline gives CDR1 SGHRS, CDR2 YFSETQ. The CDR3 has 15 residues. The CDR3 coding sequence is TGCGCCAGCAGCGTGGACTCAGTAAACACCGGGGAGCTGTTTTTT. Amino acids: CASSVDSVNTGELFF.

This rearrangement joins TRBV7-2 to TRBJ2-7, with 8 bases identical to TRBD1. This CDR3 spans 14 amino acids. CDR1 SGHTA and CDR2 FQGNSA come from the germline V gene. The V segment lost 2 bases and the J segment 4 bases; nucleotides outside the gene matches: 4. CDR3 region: CASSLPGGSYEQYF. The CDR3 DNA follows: TGTGCCAGCAGCTTACCAGGGGGCTCTTACGAGCAGTACTTC.

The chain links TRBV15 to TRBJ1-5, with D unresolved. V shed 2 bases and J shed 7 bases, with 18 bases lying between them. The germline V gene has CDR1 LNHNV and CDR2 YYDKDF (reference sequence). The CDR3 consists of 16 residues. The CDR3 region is CATSRSWTAAGQPQHF. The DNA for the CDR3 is TGTGCCACCAGCAGATCATGGACCGCGGCAGGACAGCCCCAGCATTTT.